The next 30 T cell receptor beta chains were all read from a single sample in a study of CD8+CD57+ T cells in acquired aplastic anemia (dated by TCRdb to the late 2010s). The patients picked for sequencing were ones in whom flow cytometry had shown an expansion of CD8+CD57+ cells. Sequencing relied on an Illumina HiSeq 2000. TCR beta VDJ combination and CDR3 sequence profiling used genomic DNA as the template. Through fastp at Q25 and MiXCR, TCRdb rebuilt clones from the public reads, retaining in-frame beta chains. Rows merge per CDR3 protein into single entries with the most common DNA and genes. The sample table records more than 250,000 distinct CDR3 sequences; approximately 80% of these occur just once. The top ten clones comprise roughly 42% of the sample. The sequencing sample was made of sorted CD4+, CD8+, or CD8+CD57+ T cells (not recorded which) from PBMCs. These receptors came from a human donor with aplastic anemia.

CDR3 sequence: CASSVTSRQGGNTEAFF. Here the CDR3 DNA reads TGTGCCAGCAGCGTGACTAGCCGACAGGGAGGAAACACTGAAGCTTTCTTT. The V and J genes are TRBV5-4 and TRBJ1-1; TRBD1 aligns across 7 bases. Germline values: CDR1 SGHNT, CDR2 YYREEE (reference sequence). The CDR3 sequence is 17 residues long. V shed 4 bases, J shed 2 bases, and the junction held 14 bases outside the gene matches. The whole variable domain, filled in from reference TRBV5-4 and TRBJ1-1, reads ETGVTQSPTHLIKTRGQQVTLRCSSQSGHNTVSWYQQALGQGPQFIFQYYREEENGRGNFPPRFSGLQFPNYSSELNVNALELDDSALYLCASSVTSRQGGNTEAFFGQGTRLTVV.

In the case of this clonotype: Likely a read error: the CDR3 ends without its conserved phenylalanine or tryptophan. No DNA is shown, since the ends of the CDR3 on it are uncertain; the CDR3 is the one TCRdb lists. V usage is TRBV7-8 and J usage is TRBJ2-3; the D call of TRBD2 is as the table states it, not checked on the DNA. Germline V lookup: CDR1 SGHVS, CDR2 FQNEAQ. The CDR3 comprises 13 residues, both ends counted. The CDR3 is CASREAGGPATQY.

This clonotype was observed a few times. The genes are TRBV19 and TRBJ1-1; D remains unclear. The CDR3 runs 14 residues. V shed 2 bases and J shed 5 bases, with 12 bases lying between them. Germline lookup yields CDR1 LNHDA and CDR2 SQIVND (reference sequence). Here the CDR3 reads CASSIMNRMTEAFF. The DNA for the CDR3 is TGTGCCAGTAGTATAATGAACCGGATGACTGAAGCTTTCTTT.

As to this clonotype: The CDR3 does not close with the conserved phenylalanine or tryptophan, likely indicating a read error. The DNA is left out, because the CDR3 cannot be placed on it with certainty; the CDR3 is given as TCRdb lists it. This chain joins TRBV7-3 and TRBJ2-5; no DNA check was done on the table's D call, TRBD2. Termini included, the CDR3 measures 13 amino acids. Germline V CDR1 and CDR2: SGHTA, FQGTGA. CDR3 amino acids: CASSLRGGGQDEA.

The J gene is TRBJ2-4, the V gene TRBV5-1; a weak D match, TRBD1 (6 bases). Germline-derived CDR1 and CDR2 are SGHRS and YFSETQ. Trimming stripped 0 bases from V and 15 bases from J, with 13 bases between. The CDR3 consists of 12 residues. The CDR3 spells CASSLAQGISYF. The CDR3 DNA sequence: TGCGCCAGCAGCTTGGCACAGGGCATCTCGTACTTC.

J is TRBJ2-1 and V is TRBV9; TRBD1 is a possible D gene (6 bases). The CDR3 covers 15 residues. V gave up 3 bases and J gave up 6 bases, with 16 bases separating them. Looked up from germline, CDR1 is SGDLS and CDR2 is YYNGEE. This chain's CDR3 is CASSALQGWGNEQFF. In DNA form, the CDR3 reads TGTGCCAGCAGCGCACTACAGGGTTGGGGCAATGAGCAGTTCTTC.

This chain connects TRBV20-1 to TRBJ2-3, with 12 positions matching TRBD2. The CDR3 covers 15 residues. CDR1 is DFQATT, CDR2 SNEGSKA, per germline (reference sequence). The V gene end was trimmed by 6 bases and the J gene end by 4 bases; junction bases not matched to a gene: 8. The CDR3 is CSASLAGGRADTQYF. CDR3 in DNA: TGCAGTGCCTCCCTAGCGGGGGGGCGGGCAGATACGCAGTATTTT.

With respect to this clonotype: The CDR3 end shows no conserved phenylalanine or tryptophan, and so a read error is likely. It is unclear where the CDR3 begins or ends on the DNA, so no DNA is shown, and the CDR3 is as TCRdb lists it. The chain combines TRBV2 with TRBJ1-6; the tabulated D call, TRBD1, remains unverified against the DNA. The germline V gene encodes CDR1 SNHLY and CDR2 FYNNEI. The CDR3 is 16 residues long, counting both termini. CDR3 residues: CASSEGGIHEQFFGPG.

The sample holds many counts of this clonotype. The V and J genes are TRBV20-1 and TRBJ1-1, with a tentative D call TRBD1 (5 bases). V gave up 1 base and J gave up 1 base, with 19 bases separating them. Germline CDR1 is DFQATT and CDR2 is SNEGSKA (reference sequence). This CDR3 is built from 17 residues. CDR3 sequence: CSARAPLAGRKNTEAFF. For the CDR3, the DNA is TGCAGTGCTAGAGCACCCTTAGCGGGACGCAAGAACACTGAAGCTTTCTTT.

Remarks on this clonotype: At one end the junction does not follow the germline gene, possibly because of a read error. The rearrangement joins TRBV7-8 to TRBJ2-7, with 7 positions matching TRBD2. The CDR3 loop spans 14 amino acids. CDR1 is SGHVS and CDR2 is FQNEAQ in the germline V gene. This CDR3 reads CASSLPGGLDTQYF. The DNA for the CDR3 is TGTGCCAGCAGCTTACCGGGAGGCCTCGATACGCAGTATTTC.

Of note for this clonotype: The conserved phenylalanine or tryptophan is not found at the CDR3 terminus, so this likely reflects a read error. The DNA is left out, because the CDR3 cannot be placed on it with certainty; the CDR3 is given as TCRdb lists it. The chain is built from TRBV2 and TRBJ1-2. 16 amino acids form the CDR3, both terminal residues included. Germline values: CDR1 SNHLY, CDR2 FYNNEI. The CDR3 sequence is CASRSSGGLPHEQYFV.

The CDR3 nucleotides are TGTGCCAGCACCAGACAGGCCAACGCCTACGAGCAGTACTTC. The encoded protein is CASTRQANAYEQYF. The V and J genes are TRBV11-3 and TRBJ2-7; a weak D match, TRBD1 (6 bases). Germline V gene lookup returns CDR1 SGHNT and CDR2 YENEEA. This CDR3 contains 14 residues. The germline V and J ends were trimmed by 7 bases and 2 bases, with 15 bases remaining between them. The full variable domain, rest sourced from reference TRBV11-3 and TRBJ2-7, is EAGVVQSPRYKIIEKKQPVAFWCNPISGHNTLYWYLQNLGQGPELLIRYENEEAVDDSQLPKDRFSAERLKGVDSTLKIQPAELGDSAVYLCASTRQANAYEQYFGPGTRLTVT.

In the case of this clonotype: No DNA is shown, since the ends of the CDR3 on it are uncertain; the CDR3 is the one TCRdb lists. V usage is TRBV9 and J usage is TRBJ2-7; the D call TRBD1 from the table was never checked on the DNA. The CDR3 sequence runs 13 residues, both termini included. The germline CDR1 and CDR2 sequences are SGDLS and YYNGEE. CDR3 region: CASGRAGDIQYFV.

This clonotype occurred many times. J is TRBJ2-7 and V is TRBV6-1; D may be TRBD2 (5 bases). The V end was cut by 3 bases, the J end by 2 bases, with 14 bases between. CDR3 length: 15 amino acids. Looked up from germline, CDR1 is MNHNS and CDR2 is SASEGT. CDR3: CASSEKAEPPYEQYV. The CDR3, as DNA: TGTGCCAGCAGTGAGAAAGCGGAGCCCCCCTACGAGCAGTACGTC.

On this clonotype itself: At one end, the junction sequence differs from germline, possibly due to a read error. CDR3 in DNA: TGTGCCAGCAGCGGCGAGGACCTACCCCTCGAGAACACCTTC. Residues: CASSGEDLPLENTF. The chain has TRBV9 and TRBJ2-7; D unclear. The CDR3 sequence is 14 residues long. CDR1 and CDR2 from the germline V gene are SGDLS and YYNGEE.

The V call is TRBV24-1, the J call TRBJ2-3; perhaps D is TRBD1 or TRBD2 (6 bases each). The ends were cut back, 9 bases at V and 0 bases at J, with 12 bases in the middle. The CDR3 spans 14 residues. Looked up from germline, CDR1 is KGHDR and CDR2 is SFDVKD. Here the CDR3 DNA reads TGTGCCACCCATAAAGGGGGGAGCACAGATACGCAGTATTTT. Its translation is CATHKGGSTDTQYF.

For this clonotype: It is likely a read error, because the conserved phenylalanine at the end of the CDR3 is missing. This rearrangement joins TRBV28 to TRBJ2-7; D might be TRBD1 (7 bases). There are 13 residues in the CDR3. V lost 5 bases and J 4 bases, leaving 12 bases between the germline ends. Per the germline V gene, CDR1 is MDHEN and CDR2 is SYDVKM. CDR3 nucleotides: TGTGCCAGCAGTCCAGGGGGGAGATACGAGCAGTACCTC. This encodes CASSPGGRYEQYL.

This chain links TRBV7-9 with TRBJ1-5; D is unclear. Trimming took off 5 bases at V and 4 bases at J, with 18 bases between the two ends. Germline values: CDR1 SEHNR, CDR2 FQNEAQ (reference sequence). CDR3 size: 16 residues. The CDR3 coding sequence is TGTGCCAGCAGCCTGATGGGCTACCGCGAGAATCAGCCCCAGCATTTT. Its protein is CASSLMGYRENQPQHF.

This clonotype was counted between two and nine times. This chain links TRBV19 with TRBJ1-2; D is uncertain. CDR1 and CDR2 (germline): LNHDA, SQIVND (reference sequence). CDR3 size: 13 residues. V was shortened by 0 bases and J by 10 bases, with 12 bases between the two germline ends. The CDR3 sequence is CASSIDWAGDYTF. The CDR3 bases are TGTGCCAGTAGTATAGATTGGGCGGGTGACTACACCTTC.

A remark on this clonotype: Being one base from a much bigger clone, this may be a read error. The chain links TRBV13 to TRBJ1-4; D is uncertain. Trimming removed 5 bases from V and 5 bases from J, with 9 bases in between. Germline V gene lookup returns CDR1 PRHDT and CDR2 FYEKMQ (reference sequence). The CDR3 consists of 13 residues. The CDR3 reads CASSLGRNEKLFF. CDR3 bases: TGTGCCAGCAGCCTTGGACGAAATGAAAAACTGTTTTTT.

Of note for this clonotype: The junction shows a germline mismatch at one end, possibly a read error. The chain uses TRBV7-8 and TRBJ2-3; TRBD2 agrees at 7 bases. The CDR3 length is 14 residues. The germline V gene has CDR1 SGHVS and CDR2 FQNEAQ. Here the CDR3 reads CASSGVAGPTGEHF. In DNA, the CDR3 is TGTGCCAGCAGCGGAGTAGCGGGTCCCACTGGGGAGCATTTT.

The gene calls are TRBV6-1 and TRBJ2-1; D is uncertain. The CDR3 is made up of 15 amino acids. Deletions cut 7 bases from V and 5 bases from J, with 18 bases between. Germline-derived CDR1 and CDR2 are MNHNS and SASEGT. CDR3 sequence (DNA): TGTGCCAGCAAGTACTCGAGGCTACATAACAATGAGCAGTTCTTC. Translating gives CASKYSRLHNNEQFF.

Only one count was recorded for this clonotype. V gene TRBV9 combines with J gene TRBJ2-2, with 9 bases identical to TRBD1. The CDR3 length is 18 residues. Trimming took 5 bases from V and 3 from J; bases not matched to a gene: 14. The germline gives CDR1 SGDLS, CDR2 YYNGEE. CDR3 sequence: CASREIQGAGRYTGELFF. The CDR3 DNA is TGTGCCAGCAGAGAGATACAGGGGGCCGGGAGGTACACCGGGGAGCTGTTTTTT.

On this clonotype itself: Sequence at one end of the junction differs from germline and may be a read error. V usage is TRBV9 and J usage is TRBJ2-7; D possibly matches TRBD1 or TRBD2 (5 bases each). Germline lookup yields CDR1 SGDLS and CDR2 YYNGEE. CDR3 length equals 14 residues. CDR3 amino acids: CASSGRGSGNEPHF. The CDR3 DNA follows: TGTGCCAGCAGCGGCCGGGGCTCGGGAAATGAGCCGCACTTC.

The chain links TRBV7-3 to TRBJ2-1, with 8 bases matching TRBD2. Germline loops: CDR1 SGHTA, CDR2 FQGTGA. This CDR3 has 16 amino acids. Trimming at V came to 3 bases and at J to 8 bases, leaving 12 bases not matched to a gene. The CDR3 here is CASSFQSGGGRDEQFF. The CDR3 DNA is TGTGCCAGCAGCTTTCAAAGCGGCGGGGGGCGGGATGAGCAGTTCTTC.

The gene calls are TRBV15 and TRBJ2-5; D is unclear. The J call is uncertain, as TRBJ1-2 better fits the DNA end. Germline-derived CDR1 and CDR2 are LNHNV and YYDKDF (reference sequence). The CDR3 is 14 residues long. Written as DNA, the CDR3 is TGTGCCACCAGCAGAGGCAGCCCGCACGAGAGCTACACCTTC. This gives the protein CATSRGSPHESYTF.

Points on this clonotype: The CDR3 does not close with the conserved phenylalanine or tryptophan, likely indicating a read error. The chain has TRBV5-6 and TRBJ2-3; D remains unclear. CDR3 length equals 11 residues. CDR1 and CDR2 (germline): SGHDT, YYEEEE. CDR3 coding DNA: TGTGCCAGCAGCTTCTCAGATGCGCAGTATCTT. Translation gives CASSFSDAQYL.

In regard to this clonotype: The conserved phenylalanine or tryptophan normally closing the CDR3 is absent here, so this likely arose from a read error. The DNA is left out, because the CDR3 cannot be placed on it with certainty; the CDR3 is given as TCRdb lists it. The chain links TRBV2 to TRBJ1-6. Germline-derived CDR1 and CDR2 are SNHLY and FYNNEI. The CDR3 spans 16 amino acids, including both terminal residues. The CDR3: CASGDGSTDTQYFGPG.

This chain uses TRBV19 with TRBJ2-7; D gene ambiguous. Trimming took 1 base from V and 12 from J, leaving 25 bases between them. CDR1 is LNHDA, CDR2 SQIVND, per germline (reference sequence). This CDR3 has 16 residues. The CDR3 reads CASSIARQAYNDQLYV. In DNA form, the CDR3 reads TGTGCCAGTAGTATAGCTAGACAAGCCTACAATGACCAGTTGTACGTC.

This rearrangement joins TRBV11-1 to TRBJ2-3; no clear D gene. Trimming took 4 bases from V and 13 from J, leaving 12 bases between them. The germline CDR1 and CDR2 sequences are SGHAT and FQDESV (reference sequence). The CDR3 is made up of 11 amino acids. CDR3 residues: CASSSSANEYF. The CDR3 bases are TGTGCCAGCAGCTCCTCAGCTAACGAGTATTTT.